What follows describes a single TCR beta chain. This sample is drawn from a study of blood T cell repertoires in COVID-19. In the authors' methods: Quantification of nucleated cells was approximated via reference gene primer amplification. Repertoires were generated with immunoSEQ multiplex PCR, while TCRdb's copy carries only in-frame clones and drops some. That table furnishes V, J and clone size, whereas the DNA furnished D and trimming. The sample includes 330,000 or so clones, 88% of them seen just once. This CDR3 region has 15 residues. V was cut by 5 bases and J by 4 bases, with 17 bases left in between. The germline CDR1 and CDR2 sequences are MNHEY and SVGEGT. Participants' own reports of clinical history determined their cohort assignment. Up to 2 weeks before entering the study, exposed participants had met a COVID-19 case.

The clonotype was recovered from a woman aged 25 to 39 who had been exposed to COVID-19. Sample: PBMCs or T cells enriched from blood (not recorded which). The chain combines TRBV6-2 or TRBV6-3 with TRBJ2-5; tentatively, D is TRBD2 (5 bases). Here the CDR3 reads CASSDLVGGSETQYF. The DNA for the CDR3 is TGTGCCAGCAGTGACCTCGTTGGAGGCTCAGAGACCCAGTACTTC.